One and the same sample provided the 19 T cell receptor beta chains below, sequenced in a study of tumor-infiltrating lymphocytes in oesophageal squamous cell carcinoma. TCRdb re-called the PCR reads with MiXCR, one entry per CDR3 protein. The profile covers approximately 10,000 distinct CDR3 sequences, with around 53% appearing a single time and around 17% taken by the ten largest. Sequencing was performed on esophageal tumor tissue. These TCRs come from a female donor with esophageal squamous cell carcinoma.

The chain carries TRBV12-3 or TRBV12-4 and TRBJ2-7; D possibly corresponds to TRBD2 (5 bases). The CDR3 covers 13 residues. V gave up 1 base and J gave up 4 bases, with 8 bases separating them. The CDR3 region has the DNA TGTGCCAGCAGTTTAGGGCTAGCTTACGAGCAGTACTTC. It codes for CASSLGLAYEQYF.

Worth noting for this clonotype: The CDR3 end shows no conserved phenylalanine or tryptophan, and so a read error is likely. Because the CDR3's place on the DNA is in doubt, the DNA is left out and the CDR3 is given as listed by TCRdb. CDR3 region: CASSLKGGYNEQFFGA. The chain is built from TRBV27 and TRBJ2-6; TRBD2 is taken as the D call from the table, unchecked against the DNA. The CDR3 numbers 16 amino acids, ends counted. The germline gives CDR1 MNHEY, CDR2 SMNVEV (reference sequence).

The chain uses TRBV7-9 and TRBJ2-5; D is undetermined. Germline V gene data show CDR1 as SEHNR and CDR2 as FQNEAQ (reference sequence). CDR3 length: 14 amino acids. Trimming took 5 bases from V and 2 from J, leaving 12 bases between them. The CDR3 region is CASSPQRAQETQYF. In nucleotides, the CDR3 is TGTGCCAGCAGCCCCCAAAGAGCGCAAGAGACCCAGTACTTC.

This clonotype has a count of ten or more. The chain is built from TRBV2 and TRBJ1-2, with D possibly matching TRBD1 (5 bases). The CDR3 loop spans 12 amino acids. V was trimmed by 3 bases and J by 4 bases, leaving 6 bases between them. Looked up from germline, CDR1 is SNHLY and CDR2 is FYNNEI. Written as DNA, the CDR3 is TGTGCCAGCAGTGACAGGGCCTATGGCTACACCTTC. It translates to CASSDRAYGYTF.

CDR3 loop: CASSLGLGGSSYNEQFF. CDR3 in DNA: TGTGCCAGCAGCTTAGGCCTCGGGGGGAGCTCCTACAATGAGCAGTTCTTC. The rearrangement uses TRBV7-9 and TRBJ2-1, with 7 bases matching TRBD2. With 1 base clipped from V and 0 bases from J, the junction kept 6 bases outside the gene matches. The CDR3 extends over 17 amino acids. The V gene's germline CDR1 is SEHNR and CDR2 FQNEAQ (reference sequence). The whole variable domain, filled in from reference TRBV7-9 and TRBJ2-1, reads DTGVSQNPRHKITKRGQNVTFRCDPISEHNRLYWYRQTLGQGPEFLTYFQNEAQLEKSRLLSDRFSAERPKGSFSTLEIQRTEQGDSAMYLCASSLGLGGSSYNEQFFGPGTRLTVL.

Here the CDR3 reads CASSLWSTGGQPQHF. In DNA form, the CDR3 reads TGTGCCAGCAGTTTATGGTCAACAGGAGGTCAGCCCCAGCATTTT. The genes are TRBV27 and TRBJ1-5; perhaps TRBD1 as D (5 bases). Trimming left V 1 base short and J 6 bases short, with 13 bases between. The V gene's germline CDR1 is MNHEY and CDR2 SMNVEV (reference sequence). This CDR3 contains 15 residues.

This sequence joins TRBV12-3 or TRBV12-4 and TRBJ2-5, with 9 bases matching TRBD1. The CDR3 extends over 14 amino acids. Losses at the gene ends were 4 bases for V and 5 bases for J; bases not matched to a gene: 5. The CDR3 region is CASSSLGTGETQYF. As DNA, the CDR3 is TGTGCCAGCAGTTCCCTGGGGACAGGGGAGACCCAGTACTTC.

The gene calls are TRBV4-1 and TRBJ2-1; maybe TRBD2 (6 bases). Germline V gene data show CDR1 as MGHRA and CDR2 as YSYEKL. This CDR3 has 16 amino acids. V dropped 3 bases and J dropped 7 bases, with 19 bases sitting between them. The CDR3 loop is CASSHRGGPLGNEQFF. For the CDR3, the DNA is TGCGCCAGCAGCCACCGAGGAGGGCCGCTGGGGAATGAGCAGTTCTTC.

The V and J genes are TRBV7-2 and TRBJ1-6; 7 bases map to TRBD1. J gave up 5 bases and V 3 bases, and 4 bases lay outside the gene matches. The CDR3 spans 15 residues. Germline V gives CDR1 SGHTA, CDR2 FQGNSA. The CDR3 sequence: CASSFAGTDNSPLHF. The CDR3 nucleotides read TGTGCCAGCAGCTTCGCCGGGACAGATAATTCACCCCTCCACTTT.

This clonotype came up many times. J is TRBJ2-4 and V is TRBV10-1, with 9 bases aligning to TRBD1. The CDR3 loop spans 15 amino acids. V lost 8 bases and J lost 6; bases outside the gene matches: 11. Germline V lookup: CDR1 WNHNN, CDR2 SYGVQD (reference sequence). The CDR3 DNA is TGCGCCAGCCACCCGGGACAGGGAGGAGGAAACATTCAGTACTTC. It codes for CASHPGQGGGNIQYF.

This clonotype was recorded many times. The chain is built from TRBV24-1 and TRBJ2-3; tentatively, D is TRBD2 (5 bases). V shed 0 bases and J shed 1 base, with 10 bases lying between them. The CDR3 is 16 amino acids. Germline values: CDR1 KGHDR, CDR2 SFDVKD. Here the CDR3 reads CATSDLHAGGTDTQYF. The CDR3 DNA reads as TGTGCCACCAGTGATTTGCATGCGGGTGGCACAGATACGCAGTATTTT.

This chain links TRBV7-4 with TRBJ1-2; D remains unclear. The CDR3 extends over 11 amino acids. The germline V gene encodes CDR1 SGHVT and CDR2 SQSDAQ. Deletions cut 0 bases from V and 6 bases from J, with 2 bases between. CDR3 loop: CASSLADGYTF. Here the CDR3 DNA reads TGTGCCAGCAGCTTAGCCGATGGCTACACCTTC.

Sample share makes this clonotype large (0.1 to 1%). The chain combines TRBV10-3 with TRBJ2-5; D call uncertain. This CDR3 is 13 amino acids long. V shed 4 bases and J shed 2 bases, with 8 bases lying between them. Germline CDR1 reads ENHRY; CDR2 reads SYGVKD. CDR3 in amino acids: CAISARLQETQYF. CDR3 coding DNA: TGTGCCATCAGTGCAAGGCTACAAGAGACCCAGTACTTC.

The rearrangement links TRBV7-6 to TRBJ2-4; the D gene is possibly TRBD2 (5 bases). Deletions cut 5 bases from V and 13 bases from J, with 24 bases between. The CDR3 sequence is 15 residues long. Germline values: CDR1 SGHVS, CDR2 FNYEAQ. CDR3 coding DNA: TGTGCCAGCAGCCTTGGAATTAGCGCCGCCTGGGAGCAGTACTTC. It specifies CASSLGISAAWEQYF.

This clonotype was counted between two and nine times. CDR3 amino acids: CASSLGWLAGGHRHEQFF. Here the CDR3 DNA reads TGTGCCAGCAGCTTAGGGTGGCTAGCGGGAGGGCACAGGCATGAGCAGTTCTTC. The chain couples TRBV7-9 to TRBJ2-1, with 12 positions matching TRBD2. The CDR3 loop spans 18 amino acids. Germline CDR1 and CDR2: SEHNR and FQNEAQ (reference sequence). V was clipped by 1 base and J by 8 bases; unmatched bases: 12. The full variable domain, with the rest looked up from reference TRBV7-9 and TRBJ2-1, is DTGVSQNPRHKITKRGQNVTFRCDPISEHNRLYWYRQTLGQGPEFLTYFQNEAQLEKSRLLSDRFSAERPKGSFSTLEIQRTEQGDSAMYLCASSLGWLAGGHRHEQFFGPGTRLTVL.

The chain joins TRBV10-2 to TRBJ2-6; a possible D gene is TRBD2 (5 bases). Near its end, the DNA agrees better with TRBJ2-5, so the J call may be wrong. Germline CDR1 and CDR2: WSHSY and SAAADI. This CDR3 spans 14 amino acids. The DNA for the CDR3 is TGCGCCAGCAGTGAGATTGTGGGAGTGGAGACCCAGTACTTC. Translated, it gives CASSEIVGVETQYF.

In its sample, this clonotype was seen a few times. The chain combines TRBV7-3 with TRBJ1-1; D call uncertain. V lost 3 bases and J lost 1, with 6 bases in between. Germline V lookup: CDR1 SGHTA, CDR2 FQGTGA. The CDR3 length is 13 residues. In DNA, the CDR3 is TGTGCCAGCAGCTTGGGCAGGAACACTGAAGCTTTCTTT. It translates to CASSLGRNTEAFF.

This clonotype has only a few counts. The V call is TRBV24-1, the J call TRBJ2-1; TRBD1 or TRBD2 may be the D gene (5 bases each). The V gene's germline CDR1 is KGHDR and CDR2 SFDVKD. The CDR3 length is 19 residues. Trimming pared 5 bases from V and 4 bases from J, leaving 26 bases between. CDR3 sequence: CATSGESRGKGIRYNEQFF. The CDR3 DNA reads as TGTGCCACCAGTGGGGAGTCTCGAGGGAAGGGGATTAGATACAATGAGCAGTTCTTC.

CDR3 nucleotides: TGTGCCATCAGTGAGGGACAGGGGGACGGTCCCCTCCACTTT. Protein sequence: CAISEGQGDGPLHF. The chain has TRBV10-3 and TRBJ1-6; 10 bases are a match to TRBD1. The CDR3 runs 14 residues. Germline values: CDR1 ENHRY, CDR2 SYGVKD. The V gene end was trimmed by 2 bases and the J gene end by 13 bases; junction bases not matched to a gene: 5.